This T cell receptor beta chain was captured in a study of cytomegalovirus exposure and HLA in healthy donors. Points on this clone: The antigen remains undetermined.

Looked up from germline, CDR1 is PRHDT and CDR2 is FYEKMQ (reference sequence). Losses at the gene ends were 4 bases for V and 0 bases for J; bases not matched to a gene: 1. The CDR3 has 14 residues. General study results and limits: The productive fraction for most TCR beta V segments was about 90% or about 30% in an earlier analysis.

PCR employed 60 Vbeta and 13 Jbeta primers. The method was immunoSEQ multiplex PCR; TCRdb's version includes in-frame clones alone and lacks a portion of them. The sample lists about 190,000 clones, roughly 83% occurring once. The chain links TRBV13 to TRBJ2-3, with 7 positions matching TRBD2. Sequencing was done on a sample of PBMCs. This clonotype originated in a woman in her 50s in good health and CMV-seronegative. The CDR3 coding sequence is TGTGCCAGCAGCTCTAGCGGAAGCACAGATACGCAGTATTTT. Translated: CASSSSGSTDTQYF.